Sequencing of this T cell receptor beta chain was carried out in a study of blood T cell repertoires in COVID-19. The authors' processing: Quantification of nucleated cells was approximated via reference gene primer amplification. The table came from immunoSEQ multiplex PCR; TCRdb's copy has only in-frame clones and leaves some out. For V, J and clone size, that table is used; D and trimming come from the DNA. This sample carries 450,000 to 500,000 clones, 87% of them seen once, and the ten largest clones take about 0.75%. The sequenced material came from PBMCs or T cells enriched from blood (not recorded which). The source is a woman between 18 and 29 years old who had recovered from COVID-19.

CDR3 DNA sequence: TGTGCCAGCAGTTCTTCCCGGGGGTATGGCTACACCTTC. This translates into CASSSSRGYGYTF. The chain joins TRBV12-3 or TRBV12-4 to TRBJ1-2; possible D gene TRBD1, 5 bases. CDR3 length: 13 amino acids. The germline V and J ends were trimmed by 4 bases and 5 bases, with 11 bases remaining between them.